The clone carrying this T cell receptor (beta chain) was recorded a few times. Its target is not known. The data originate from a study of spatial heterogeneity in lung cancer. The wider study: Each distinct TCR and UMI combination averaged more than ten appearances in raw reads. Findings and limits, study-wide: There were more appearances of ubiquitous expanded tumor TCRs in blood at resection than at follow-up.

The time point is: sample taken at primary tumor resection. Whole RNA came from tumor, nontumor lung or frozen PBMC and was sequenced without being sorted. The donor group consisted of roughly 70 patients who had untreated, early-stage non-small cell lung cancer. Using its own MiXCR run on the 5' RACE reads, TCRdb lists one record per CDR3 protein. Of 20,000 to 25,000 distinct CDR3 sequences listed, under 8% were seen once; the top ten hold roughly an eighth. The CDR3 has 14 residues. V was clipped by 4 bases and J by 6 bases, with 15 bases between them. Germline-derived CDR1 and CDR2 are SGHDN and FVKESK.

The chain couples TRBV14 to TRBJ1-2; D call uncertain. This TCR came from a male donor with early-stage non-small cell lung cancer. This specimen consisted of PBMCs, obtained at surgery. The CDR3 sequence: CASSLTDGVNGYTF. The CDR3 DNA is TGTGCCAGCAGCCTCACGGACGGGGTCAATGGCTACACCTTC.